Sequencing of this TCR beta chain was carried out in a study of blood T cell repertoires in COVID-19 (dated by TCRdb to 2020 to 2021). Looking at the study overall: The collaborator samples originated in the United States, Italy and Spain and spanned the acute and convalescent phases of COVID-19. The material from the prospective study consisted of cDNA or gDNA derived from T cells, B-cell-depleted T cells, or PBMCs. Deeply sampled blood TCRbeta repertoires from subjects exposed to, actively infected with, or recovered from COVID-19 were included in the dataset. A freely available public database, intended as a resource for researchers studying the immune response to SARS-CoV-2, is where the repertoires were released. Samples were obtained from the ongoing ImmuneRACE study (first 160 participants) and from 1,000 to 1,500 subjects provided by 6 global collaborators. Sample metadata almost always included a de-identified subject ID, COVID-19 status, age in years and sex. Where available, HLA class I and class II types were obtained from metadata supplied by the sample provider rather than from assay-based typing.

What the study reported, not specific to this receptor: How much clinical and demographic metadata was included differed by source and by participant, and the metadata was provided uncurated.

Looking up the germline V gene yields CDR1 MGHRA and CDR2 YSYEKL. Germline trimming: 0 bases from V, 1 base from J; junction bases outside gene matches: 17. The CDR3 covers 20 residues, taking in both the cysteine and the phenylalanine. Kept here is only the CDR3 DNA, which spans 60 bases and is read in frame from base 1. Participants in the prospective study were enrolled through a virtual design, were aged about 18 to 89 years, and lived in roughly 24 United States geographic areas. In the prospective study, cohorts were assigned on the basis of participant-reported clinical history obtained from a screening survey and a study questionnaire. A participant counted as exposed if, within 2 weeks of entering the study, that participant had been in contact with someone who had a PCR-confirmed or clinician-diagnosed COVID-19 case. Mobile phlebotomists in the prospective study collected whole blood, serum and a nasopharyngeal or oropharyngeal swab from every participant. Additional blood draws and questionnaires over an approximately two-month period could optionally be provided by prospective study participants. Prospective study blood samples were shipped either frozen or at room temperature before DNA extraction.

The immunoSEQ Assay, a bias-controlled multiplex PCR, was used to amplify TCRbeta CDR3 regions from genomic DNA. Concerning the study's data processing: Nucleated cell counts per sample were estimated from amplification of reference gene primers within the assay. Sequence reads were collapsed and filtered to measure the absolute abundance of every unique TCRbeta CDR3 rearrangement. For each sample, productive Simpson clonality was calculated as the square root of Simpson's diversity index over productive rearrangements. This is the immuneACCESS table as TCRdb keeps it, with only in-frame sequences that have V and J called. A part of the clones is gone; compared with another copy, unresolved V genes explain less than half, and the rest is unexplained. Clonal size and the V and J genes are those of that table, whereas D and trimming came from the DNA. Here the sample has roughly 280,000 clones; approximately 90% occur a single time. The top ten constitute 2.8% of the sample.

On this clone: Its antigen remains unidentified. Base qualities are not provided; no much larger clone lies one nucleotide away.

Recombination joined TRBV4-1 with TRBJ2-7, and 8 bases in between align with TRBD2. Sequences were obtained from PBMCs or T cells enriched from blood (not recorded which). This clonotype was sampled from a man in his forties who had been exposed to COVID-19. The CDR3 reads CASSQDLNTRLALRSYEQYF. The base sequence is TGCGCCAGCAGCCAAGATCTCAATACGAGACTAGCGCTGCGTTCCTACGAGCAGTACTTC.